The clone carrying this TCR beta chain has only one observation. Its matching antigen is unknown. V was trimmed by 5 bases and J by 2 bases, leaving 12 bases between them. This CDR3 is 15 amino acids long. Germline V gives CDR1 LNHDA, CDR2 SQIVND (reference sequence). Under the authors' procedure: A productive frequency of 2.59 x 10-5 was the lowest detectable. Assay used: immunoSEQ multiplex PCR; TCRdb lists only in-frame clones, some missing. D and trimming were read from the DNA, whereas the V and J calls and clone size are those reported in that table. The table has around 28,000 clones, about three quarters seen once. This entry comes from a study of STAT5B mutations in CD4+ large granular lymphocyte leukemia. Notes on the study in general: Main leukemic clonotypes were patient-specific, but about 25% appeared at low frequency elsewhere. Compared with healthy controls (2/35), patient top clones favored TRBV06 (8/27).

The TCR comes from a human donor in good health. The rearrangement joins TRBV19 to TRBJ2-2, with D hard to call. Sequencing was carried out using CD4+ T cells from blood buffy coats. CDR3 nucleotide sequence: TGTGCCAGTAGTGCGGTGACAATAAACACCGGGGAGCTGTTTTTT. It is translated as CASSAVTINTGELFF.